The rows below give T cell receptor beta chains drawn from one sample of a study of cytomegalovirus exposure and HLA in healthy donors. Profiling relied on immunoSEQ multiplex PCR, and the TCRdb table lists in-frame clones only, not all of them. The sample lists approximately 180,000 clones, about 80% occurring once. The specimen was PBMCs. These receptors originate from a man aged 35 to 55 in good health and CMV-seropositive. The CDR3 runs from the conserved cysteine through the conserved F or W. A D gene is named only where the DNA matches it firmly. Not every row has a clone size; where given, it reads once, few, many or a size class.

>TRBV18|NA|TRBJ2-1|NA
TGTGCCAGCTCACCACGGGAAAAGACAGTGTACAATGAGCAGTTCTTC
CASSPREKTVYNEQFF
>TRBV28|NA|TRBJ2-2|NA
TGTGCCAGCAGCCCCTCTGGGGCCAGTGGAACCGGGGAGCTGTTTTTT
CASSPSGASGTGELFF
>TRBV11-3|NA|TRBJ1-1|NA
TGTGCCAGCAGCACCCGACAGAAGCGGAACACTGAAGCTTTCTTT
CASSTRQKRNTEAFF
>TRBV6-6|TRBD2|TRBJ2-3|NA
TGTGCCAGCAGCCCTCGACTAGCGGGAGTAGGTGTTACGCAGTATTTT
CASSPRLAGVGVTQYF
>TRBV5-1|NA|TRBJ1-1|NA
TGCGCCAGCAGTTTGAGGGGCAGTGTCTCTCAGAACACTGAAGCTTTCTTT
CASSLRGSVSQNTEAFF
>TRBV5-1|NA|TRBJ2-2|NA
TGCGCCAGCAGCTCAAACACCGGGGAGCTGTTTTTT
CASSSNTGELFF
>TRBV5-1|NA|TRBJ2-3|once
TGCGCCAGCAGCTTGGCGGCTAGCACTGTCACAGATACGCAGTATTTT
CASSLAASTVTDTQYF
>TRBV13|NA|TRBJ2-5|NA
TGTGCCAGCAGCTTGGCCCCAGGGGTTGGAATCGGAGAGACCCAGTACTTC
CASSLAPGVGIGETQYF
>TRBV7-9|NA|TRBJ2-7|NA
TGTGCCAGCAGCCAACTGGGACATTACTCCTACGAGCAGTACTTC
CASSQLGHYSYEQYF
>TRBV21-1|NA|TRBJ1-1|NA
TGTGCCAGCAGCAAAGACCCAACAGGGTCCCCGTCGAACACTGAAGCTTTCTTT
CASSKDPTGSPSNTEAFF
>TRBV6-6|NA|TRBJ2-1|NA
TGTGCCAGCAGTTACGGGGAACGACTACACAATGAGCAGTTCTTC
CASSYGERLHNEQFF
>TRBV6-5|TRBD1|TRBJ2-2|NA
TGTGCCACCCGACAGGGAAGGAGGGAGCTGTTTTTT
CATRQGRRELFF
>TRBV7-9|NA|TRBJ2-1|once
TGTGCCAGCAGCTTATTTTCGCAGGGGCCCTACAATGAGCAGTTCTTC
CASSLFSQGPYNEQFF
>TRBV5-4|NA|TRBJ1-3|NA
TGTGCCAGCAGCCACAGCTCTGGAAACACCATATATTTT
CASSHSSGNTIYF
>TRBV11-2|TRBD2|TRBJ2-3|NA
TGTGCCAGCAGCTTAGCGGGAGGGCTCACAGATACGCAGTATTTT
CASSLAGGLTDTQYF
>TRBV7-2|NA|TRBJ1-1|NA
TGTGCCAGCAGCCGTTTCGCGGCGAACACTGAAGCTTTCTTT
CASSRFAANTEAFF
>TRBV19|TRBD2|TRBJ2-1|NA
TGTGCCAGTAGTATCGGGGCGGGAGTGTGGAACAATGAGCAGTTCTTC
CASSIGAGVWNNEQFF
>TRBV27|NA|TRBJ1-1|NA
TGTGCCAGCAGTTTATCCTCCTCGAACACTGAAGCTTTCTTT
CASSLSSSNTEAFF
>TRBV28|TRBD1|TRBJ2-2|NA
TGTGCCAGCACCCTACAGGGGATCCAGCGGGAGCTGTTTTTT
CASTLQGIQRELFF
>TRBV7-3|NA|TRBJ2-5|NA
TGTGCCAGCAGCCTATCGACGGGGAGAGAGACCCAGTACTTC
CASSLSTGRETQYF